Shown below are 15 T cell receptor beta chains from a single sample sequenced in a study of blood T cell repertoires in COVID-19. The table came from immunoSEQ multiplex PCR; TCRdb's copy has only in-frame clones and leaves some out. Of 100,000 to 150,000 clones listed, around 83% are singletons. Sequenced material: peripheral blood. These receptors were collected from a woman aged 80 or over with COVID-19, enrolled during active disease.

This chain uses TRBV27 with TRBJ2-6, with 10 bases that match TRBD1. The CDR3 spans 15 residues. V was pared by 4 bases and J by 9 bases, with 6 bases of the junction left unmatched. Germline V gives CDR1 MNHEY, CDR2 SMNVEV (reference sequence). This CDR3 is CASSSRTGGFNVLTF. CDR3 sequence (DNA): TGTGCCAGCAGTTCACGGACAGGGGGTTTCAACGTCCTGACTTTC.

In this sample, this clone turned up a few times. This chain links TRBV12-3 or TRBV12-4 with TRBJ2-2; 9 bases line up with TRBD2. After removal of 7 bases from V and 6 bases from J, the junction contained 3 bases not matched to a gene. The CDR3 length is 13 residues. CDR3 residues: CASTRTSAGELFF. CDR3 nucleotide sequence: TGTGCCAGCACCCGGACTAGCGCCGGGGAGCTGTTTTTT.

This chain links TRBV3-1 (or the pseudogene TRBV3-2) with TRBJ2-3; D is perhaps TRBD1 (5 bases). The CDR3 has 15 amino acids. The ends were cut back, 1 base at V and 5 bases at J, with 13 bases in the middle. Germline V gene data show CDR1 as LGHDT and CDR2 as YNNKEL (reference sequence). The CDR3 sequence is CASSQGSGQGDTQYF. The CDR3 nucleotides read TGTGCCAGCAGCCAAGGGTCAGGGCAAGGAGATACGCAGTATTTT.

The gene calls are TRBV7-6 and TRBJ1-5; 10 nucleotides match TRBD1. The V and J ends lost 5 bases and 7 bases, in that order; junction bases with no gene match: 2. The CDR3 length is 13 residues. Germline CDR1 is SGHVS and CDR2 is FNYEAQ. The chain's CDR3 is CASSQDRGQPQHF. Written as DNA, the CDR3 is TGTGCCAGCAGCCAGGACAGGGGGCAGCCCCAGCATTTT.

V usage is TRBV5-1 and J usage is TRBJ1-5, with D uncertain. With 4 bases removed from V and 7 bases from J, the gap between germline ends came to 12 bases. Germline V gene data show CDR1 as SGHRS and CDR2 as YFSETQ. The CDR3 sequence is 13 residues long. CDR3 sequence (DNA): TGCGCCAGCAGCCCGGAGGGAACCCAGCCCCAGCATTTT. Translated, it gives CASSPEGTQPQHF. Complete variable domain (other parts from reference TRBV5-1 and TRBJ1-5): KAGVTQTPRYLIKTRGQQVTLSCSPISGHRSVSWYQQTPGQGLQFLFEYFSETQRNKGNFPGRFSGRQFSNSRSEMNVSTLELGDSALYLCASSPEGTQPQHFGDGTRLSIL.

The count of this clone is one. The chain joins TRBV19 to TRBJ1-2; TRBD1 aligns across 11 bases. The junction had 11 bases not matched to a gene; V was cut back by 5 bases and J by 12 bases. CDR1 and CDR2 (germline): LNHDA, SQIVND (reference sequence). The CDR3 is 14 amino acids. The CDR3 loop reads CASSLPGTGGRNTF. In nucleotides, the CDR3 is TGTGCCAGTAGTCTCCCCGGGACAGGGGGTCGCAACACCTTC.

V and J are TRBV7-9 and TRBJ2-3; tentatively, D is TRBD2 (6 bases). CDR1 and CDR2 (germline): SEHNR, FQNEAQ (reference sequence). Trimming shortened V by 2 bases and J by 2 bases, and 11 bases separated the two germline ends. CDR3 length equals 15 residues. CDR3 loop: CASSLTSRITDTQYF. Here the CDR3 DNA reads TGTGCCAGCAGCTTAACTAGCCGAATCACAGATACGCAGTATTTT.

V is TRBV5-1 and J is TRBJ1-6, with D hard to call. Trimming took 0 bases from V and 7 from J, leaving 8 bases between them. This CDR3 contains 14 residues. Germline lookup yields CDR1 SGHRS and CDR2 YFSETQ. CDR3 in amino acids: CASSLGAANSPLHF. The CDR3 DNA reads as TGCGCCAGCAGCTTGGGGGCAGCAAATTCACCCCTCCACTTT. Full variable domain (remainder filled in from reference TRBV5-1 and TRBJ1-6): KAGVTQTPRYLIKTRGQQVTLSCSPISGHRSVSWYQQTPGQGLQFLFEYFSETQRNKGNFPGRFSGRQFSNSRSEMNVSTLELGDSALYLCASSLGAANSPLHFGNGTRLTVT.

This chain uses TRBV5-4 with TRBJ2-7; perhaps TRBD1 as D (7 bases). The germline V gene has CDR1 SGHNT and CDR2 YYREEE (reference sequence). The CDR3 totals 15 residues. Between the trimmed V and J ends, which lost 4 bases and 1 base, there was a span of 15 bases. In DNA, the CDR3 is TGTGCCAGCAGCGGGATGGCAGGGGGGTCCTACGAGCAGTACTTC. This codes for CASSGMAGGSYEQYF.

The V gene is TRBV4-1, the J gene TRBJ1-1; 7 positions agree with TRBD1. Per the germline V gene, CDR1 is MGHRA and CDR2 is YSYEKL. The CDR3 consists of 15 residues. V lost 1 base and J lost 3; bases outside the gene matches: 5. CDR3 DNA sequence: TGCGCCAGCAGCCAAGCGGACAGGAGGGACACTGAAGCTTTCTTT. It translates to CASSQADRRDTEAFF.

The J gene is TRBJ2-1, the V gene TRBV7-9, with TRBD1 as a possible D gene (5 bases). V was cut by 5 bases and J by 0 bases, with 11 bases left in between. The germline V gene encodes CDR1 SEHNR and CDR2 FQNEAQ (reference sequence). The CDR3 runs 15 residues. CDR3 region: CASSQPGPSYNEQFF. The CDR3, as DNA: TGTGCCAGCAGCCAACCAGGGCCCTCCTACAATGAGCAGTTCTTC.

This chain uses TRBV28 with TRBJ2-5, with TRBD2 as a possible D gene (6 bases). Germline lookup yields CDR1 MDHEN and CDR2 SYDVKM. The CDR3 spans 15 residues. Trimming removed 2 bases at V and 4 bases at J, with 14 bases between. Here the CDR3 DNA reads TGTGCCAGCAGTTTAGGCGGGAACCACGTAGAGACCCAGTACTTC. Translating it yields CASSLGGNHVETQYF. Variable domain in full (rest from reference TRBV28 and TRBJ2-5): DVKVTQSSRYLVKRTGEKVFLECVQDMDHENMFWYRQDPGLGLRLIYFSYDVKMKEKGDIPEGYSVSREKKERFSLILESASTNQTSMYLCASSLGGNHVETQYFGPGTRLLVL.

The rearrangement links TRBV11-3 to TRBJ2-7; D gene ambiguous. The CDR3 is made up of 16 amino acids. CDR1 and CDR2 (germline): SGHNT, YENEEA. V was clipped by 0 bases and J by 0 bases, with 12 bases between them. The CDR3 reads CASSLDRLLSSYEQYF. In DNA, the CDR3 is TGTGCCAGCAGCTTAGATCGACTGTTGTCCTCCTACGAGCAGTACTTC.

CDR3 DNA sequence: TGTGCCAGCAGCCGTAGCGGGAGGGCCCCAGATACGCAGTATTTT. Its translation: CASSRSGRAPDTQYF. The rearrangement links TRBV6-2 or TRBV6-3 to TRBJ2-3; 11 nucleotides align to TRBD2. CDR1 is MNHEY and CDR2 is SVGEGT in the germline V gene. The CDR3 runs to 15 residues. Germline trimming cut 6 bases from V and 4 bases from J; bases unmatched to any gene: 6.

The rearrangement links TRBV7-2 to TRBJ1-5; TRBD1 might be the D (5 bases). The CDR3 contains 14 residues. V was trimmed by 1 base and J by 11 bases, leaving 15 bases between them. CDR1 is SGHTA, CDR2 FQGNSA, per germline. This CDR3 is CASSLDIGPGAQHF. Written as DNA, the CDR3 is TGTGCCAGCAGCTTAGATATCGGCCCGGGGGCCCAGCATTTT.